A selection of T cell receptor beta chains follows, all from one sample in a study of CDR3 diversity in severe acne. A single record per CDR3 protein comes from TCRdb applying MiXCR to the PCR reads. The profile shows more than 70,000 distinct CDR3 sequences, 45% to 55% of them singletons. The specimen was blood. The receptor set was obtained from a male donor in good health, serving as a control. Each CDR3 is given with its conserved first and last residue.

TRBV7-8 CASSLAATGTGNTF
TRBV2 CASSQGRGMNTEAFF
TRBV7-3 CASSSISGFQETQYF
TRBV5-4 CASSRGLAGDGETQYF
TRBV12-3/TRBV12-4 CASSGDRGDTQYF
TRBV5-1 CASIGGSGSAGELFF
TRBV7-3 CASSPHGQESEQYF
TRBV12-3/TRBV12-4 CASSWRTMVAFF
TRBV24-1 CATSFQGQETQYF
TRBV30 CAWSAASNPAGNSPLHF
TRBV7-8 CASSAGTSGRGSWETQYF
TRBV7-6 CASSLARDGIYNEQFF
TRBV7-9 CASSQSYQETQYF
TRBV20-1 CSASPGQLMPQHF
TRBV12-3/TRBV12-4 CASSSGLAESEQYF
TRBV24-1 CATSHSLNTEAFF
TRBV6-5 CASSYYRDRGGTEAFF
TRBV29-1 CSVPGTGYSEQFF
TRBV6-6 CASGGGYF
TRBV11-2 CASSPLTGVYEQYF
TRBV29-1 CSLERDVLEAFF
TRBV10-2 CASSPGTALGSPLHF
TRBV20-1 CSAGRPNYGYTF
TRBV4-1 CASSQPDGSSYEQYF
TRBV25-1 CASSRPGGSEYQETQYF
TRBV9 CASSVVAGNTRTDTQYF
TRBV2 CASSPRAGATSYEQYF
TRBV6-5 CASRVDNSPLHF
TRBV7-9 CASSLGGGRPQHF
TRBV20-1 CSPAFDQGMNTEAFF
TRBV9 CASSAGTGRYEQYF
TRBV5-8 CASSRGTVYYNEQFF
TRBV12-3/TRBV12-4 CASSLTGPGGQHNEQFF
TRBV15 CATSTRDRMSGELFF
TRBV3-1 CASSPLRTTREQYF
TRBV27 CASSLGFDTQYF
TRBV6-6 CASNDWQETQYF
TRBV29-1 CSVDSSGDYTF
TRBV6-4 CASSGQRSYGYTF
TRBV7-6 CASSFGLAGEEEETQYF